Each of the 32 T cell receptor beta chains below was sequenced from the same sample in a study of PD-1 blockade in classical Hodgkin lymphoma. Data came from immunoSEQ multiplex PCR; TCRdb stores just in-frame clones and leaves some out. The table shows about 21,000 clones, with approximately 68% occurring only once. Regarding time point: cycle 4 day 1 (C4D1), after less than 7 weeks of nivolumab. Each of the patients experienced relapse following autologous stem cell transplantation, and their brentuximab vedotin exposure differed. Negative selection with magnetic separation was used to purify CD4+ T cells from thawed PBMCs. Source: CD4+ T cells from blood, taken before the fourth cycle of nivolumab. The origin of the receptors is a human donor with classical Hodgkin lymphoma.

The rearrangement links TRBV19 to TRBJ2-2; 9 positions agree with TRBD1. Per germline, CDR1 LNHDA and CDR2 SQIVND (reference sequence). This CDR3 is built from 15 residues. Trimming cost V 4 bases and J 6 bases; bases outside gene matches: 6. The CDR3 here is CASSTQRQGAGELFF. In nucleotides, the CDR3 is TGTGCCAGTAGTACCCAAAGACAGGGGGCCGGGGAGCTGTTTTTT.

The chain links TRBV19 to TRBJ2-1; tentatively, D is TRBD1 (6 bases). Germline loops: CDR1 LNHDA, CDR2 SQIVND (reference sequence). The CDR3 has 17 amino acids. Between the trimmed V and J ends, which lost 4 bases and 6 bases, there was a span of 22 bases. CDR3 nucleotides: TGTGCCAGTAGTAGACTCGTTTGGGCAGGGGAAAGCAATGAGCAGTTCTTC. This codes for CASSRLVWAGESNEQFF.

This CDR3 is CASSTPGGGTDTQYF. In DNA form, the CDR3 reads TGCGCCAGCAGCACCCCCGGGGGCGGCACAGATACGCAGTATTTT. The chain combines TRBV5-1 with TRBJ2-3; D could derive from TRBD1 or TRBD2 (6 bases each). Between the trimmed V and J ends, which lost 4 bases and 1 base, there was a span of 13 bases. There are 15 residues in the CDR3. In germline, CDR1 is SGHRS, CDR2 YFSETQ.

The rearrangement joins TRBV6-1 to TRBJ2-5, with D perhaps TRBD2 (6 bases). Trimming shortened V by 5 bases and J by 0 bases, and 7 bases separated the two germline ends. The CDR3 is 13 amino acids. The germline gives CDR1 MNHNS, CDR2 SASEGT. The CDR3 spells CASSRDYQETQYF. Written as DNA, the CDR3 is TGTGCCAGCAGTCGGGACTACCAAGAGACCCAGTACTTC.

Only a few counts were recorded for this clone. V usage is TRBV6-5 and J usage is TRBJ1-6, with D unresolved. The CDR3 spans 14 residues. Trimming left V 0 bases short and J 6 bases short, with 6 bases between. Germline V CDR1 and CDR2: MNHEY, SVGAGI. The CDR3 coding sequence is TGTGCCAGCAGTTACTCGCGGGTTAATTCACCCCTCCACTTT. As protein: CASSYSRVNSPLHF.

The V call is TRBV7-2, the J call TRBJ1-3, with 9 positions matching TRBD1. The CDR3 length is 17 residues. With 4 bases clipped from V and 4 bases from J, the junction kept 11 bases outside the gene matches. Germline lookup yields CDR1 SGHTA and CDR2 FQGNSA. Written as DNA, the CDR3 is TGTGCCAGCAGCTCCGGGACAGGGTCTCGAGGCGGAAACACCATATATTTT. Protein: CASSSGTGSRGGNTIYF.

The J gene is TRBJ2-1, the V gene TRBV15; possibly TRBD2 for D (6 bases). Trimming removed 2 bases from V and 5 bases from J, with 10 bases in between. This CDR3 spans 14 amino acids. From germline, CDR1 is LNHNV and CDR2 YYDKDF (reference sequence). CDR3 protein: CATSRPRGNNEQFF. The CDR3 region has the DNA TGTGCCACCAGCAGACCCCGGGGGAACAATGAGCAGTTCTTC.

The chain combines TRBV5-1 with TRBJ1-1; no reliable D call. Germline V CDR1 and CDR2: SGHRS, YFSETQ. V dropped 1 base and J dropped 2 bases, with 9 bases sitting between them. The CDR3 covers 14 residues. The CDR3 region is CASSLLADNTEAFF. The CDR3 DNA is TGCGCCAGCAGCTTGCTGGCGGATAACACTGAAGCTTTCTTT.

The chain carries TRBV4-3 and TRBJ2-7; no reliable D call. CDR3 size: 18 residues. V lost 0 bases to trimming and J lost 3 bases, with 21 bases between them. The germline V gene encodes CDR1 LGHNA and CDR2 YSLEER. CDR3 bases: TGCGCCAGCAGCCAAGAATCCCCGGCGGTGAATCAGGACTACGAGCAGTACTTC. This translates into CASSQESPAVNQDYEQYF.

This chain connects TRBV9 to TRBJ2-7; 12 bases are a match to TRBD1. Germline values: CDR1 SGDLS, CDR2 YYNGEE. After removal of 3 bases from V and 4 bases from J, the junction contained 5 bases not matched to a gene. This CDR3 is 15 amino acids long. The CDR3 reads CASSAGTGGMYEQYF. The CDR3 coding sequence is TGTGCCAGCAGCGCCGGGACAGGGGGCATGTACGAGCAGTACTTC.

This clone has a handful of counts. The chain is built from TRBV7-9 and TRBJ2-3; 11 nucleotides line up with TRBD2. This CDR3 comprises 15 residues. J was trimmed by 1 base and V by 3 bases; bases with no gene match: 0. Germline V CDR1 and CDR2: SEHNR, FQNEAQ (reference sequence). CDR3 region: CASSFSGGGTDTQYF. In DNA form, the CDR3 reads TGTGCCAGCAGCTTTAGCGGGGGGGGCACAGATACGCAGTATTTT.

The rearrangement joins TRBV5-6 to TRBJ1-4, with D possibly TRBD1 on 6 matching bases. V lost 0 bases to trimming and J lost 8 bases, with 23 bases between them. The CDR3 has 18 amino acids. Germline V gives CDR1 SGHDT, CDR2 YYEEEE. DNA of the CDR3: TGTGCCAGCAGCTTGGCCCTGATAGCGGGGGGCGGTCACGAAAAACTGTTTTTT. Protein: CASSLALIAGGGHEKLFF.

This chain links TRBV5-4 with TRBJ2-2; the match to TRBD2 covers 13 bases. The J segment lost 6 bases and the V segment lost 5 bases, leaving 13 bases of the junction unmatched. The CDR3 extends over 18 amino acids. Germline CDR1 and CDR2: SGHNT and YYREEE (reference sequence). The CDR3 coding sequence is TGTGCCAGCAGTCAGGGACTAGCGGGGTTCGGGACTGCCGGGGAGCTGTTTTTT. This translates into CASSQGLAGFGTAGELFF.

The rearrangement joins TRBV15 to TRBJ2-7; no clear D. V was pared by 0 bases and J by 0 bases, with 6 bases between. The germline gives CDR1 LNHNV, CDR2 YYDKDF (reference sequence). CDR3 size: 14 residues. CDR3 amino acids: CATSREAISYEQYF. The CDR3, as DNA: TGTGCCACCAGCAGAGAGGCCATCTCCTACGAGCAGTACTTC.

This chain uses TRBV5-1 with TRBJ2-3, with TRBD2 as a possible D gene (7 bases). The CDR3 is made up of 16 amino acids. In germline, CDR1 is SGHRS, CDR2 YFSETQ. Trimming shortened V by 0 bases and J by 1 base, and 12 bases separated the two germline ends. CDR3 amino acids: CASSLAGGPRTDTQYF. CDR3 nucleotide sequence: TGCGCCAGCAGCTTGGCCGGGGGGCCGCGCACAGATACGCAGTATTTT.

About this clone: A read error may account for a junction end that differs from germline. The chain combines TRBV7-7 with TRBJ2-2; possibly TRBD2 for D (7 bases). CDR1 and CDR2 from the germline V gene are SSHAT and FNYEAQ (reference sequence). CDR3 length: 16 amino acids. CDR3 region: CASSLVGGPNTGELFF. The CDR3 DNA is TGTGCTAGCAGCTTAGTGGGGGGGCCGAACACCGGGGAGCTGTTTTTT.

The chain has TRBV7-3 and TRBJ2-3; TRBD1 might be the D (6 bases). The CDR3 totals 14 residues. Trimming took off 2 bases at V and 2 bases at J, with 8 bases between the two ends. From germline, CDR1 is SGHTA and CDR2 FQGTGA. The CDR3 DNA is TGTGCCAGCAGCTTAGGACAGTACACAGATACGCAGTATTTT. This encodes CASSLGQYTDTQYF.

The genes are TRBV4-3 and TRBJ2-7; D is uncertain. Germline V gene data show CDR1 as LGHNA and CDR2 as YSLEER. This CDR3 has 14 amino acids. V was cut by 1 base and J by 0 bases, with 7 bases left in between. CDR3 sequence: CASSQGKASYEQYF. As DNA, the CDR3 is TGCGCCAGCAGCCAAGGTAAGGCCTCCTACGAGCAGTACTTC.

The J gene is TRBJ2-3, the V gene TRBV4-1; TRBD1 agrees at 7 bases. This CDR3 comprises 16 residues. Germline CDR1 reads MGHRA; CDR2 reads YSYEKL. With V trimmed by 0 bases and J by 2 bases, 5 bases remained unmatched. Here the CDR3 DNA reads TGCGCCAGCAGCCAAGAAGAAGGGGGCGCCACAGATACGCAGTATTTT. This codes for CASSQEEGGATDTQYF.

The J gene is TRBJ1-2, the V gene TRBV6-6, with a possible D match to TRBD1 (5 bases). The germline V and J ends were trimmed by 6 bases and 1 base, with 18 bases remaining between them. CDR1 is MNHNY and CDR2 is SVGAGI in the germline V gene (reference sequence). The CDR3 is 16 amino acids. CDR3 in DNA: TGTGCCAGCAGACACCAAACGGGACGGATTAACTATGGCTACACCTTC. Translated, it gives CASRHQTGRINYGYTF.

The chain links TRBV5-4 to TRBJ1-3; TRBD1 might be the D (5 bases). Trimming removed 4 bases at V and 2 bases at J, with 13 bases between. The germline gives CDR1 SGHNT, CDR2 YYREEE (reference sequence). This CDR3 region has 15 residues. The CDR3 DNA reads as TGTGCCAGCAGCCTACGGGAGGGGACTGGAAACACCATATATTTT. Its translation: CASSLREGTGNTIYF.

The V and J genes are TRBV29-1 and TRBJ1-2; D perhaps matches TRBD1 (5 bases). The CDR3 extends over 12 amino acids. Germline-derived CDR1 and CDR2 are SQVTM and ANQGSEA. Trimming took off 4 bases at V and 8 bases at J, with 14 bases between the two ends. This chain's CDR3 is CSVADTRKGYTF. CDR3 bases: TGCAGCGTTGCGGACACGCGAAAAGGCTACACCTTC.

The chain joins TRBV4-3 to TRBJ2-2, with 15 bases fitting TRBD2. After removal of 1 base from V and 7 bases from J, the junction contained 4 bases not matched to a gene. Germline V gene data show CDR1 as LGHNA and CDR2 as YSLEER. The CDR3 is 17 amino acids. CDR3 amino acids: CASSQGTSGGAGGELFF. CDR3 DNA sequence: TGCGCCAGCAGCCAAGGGACTAGCGGGGGGGCCGGCGGGGAGCTGTTTTTT.

This clone has just a few counts. CDR3 in amino acids: CASSLGGVAYGYTF. CDR3 coding DNA: TGCGCCAGCAGCTTGGGGGGAGTTGCCTATGGCTACACCTTC. The chain recombines TRBV5-1 with TRBJ1-2; D gene ambiguous. The germline V gene encodes CDR1 SGHRS and CDR2 YFSETQ. The CDR3 is made up of 14 amino acids. V was shortened by 0 bases and J by 4 bases, with 10 bases between the two germline ends.

This clone was recorded once. V gene TRBV6-6 combines with J gene TRBJ2-2; D unresolved. Trimming took off 2 bases at V and 3 bases at J, with 7 bases between the two ends. Per germline, CDR1 MNHNY and CDR2 SVGAGI (reference sequence). The CDR3 is 14 residues long. CDR3 sequence: CASSYPTDTGELFF. CDR3 DNA sequence: TGTGCCAGCAGTTACCCCACGGACACCGGGGAGCTGTTTTTT.

The CDR3 sequence: CSVMTSGGSYEQYF. Written as DNA, the CDR3 is TGCAGCGTGATGACTAGCGGGGGGTCCTACGAGCAGTACTTC. The genes are TRBV29-1 and TRBJ2-7; the match to TRBD2 covers 13 bases. V was clipped by 6 bases and J by 1 base; unmatched bases: 3. Germline CDR1 reads SQVTM; CDR2 reads ANQGSEA. There are 14 residues in the CDR3.

DNA for the CDR3: TGTGCCAGCAGCCAGGTCCGGGGATTAGGTGAGCAGTTCTTC. Residues: CASSQVRGLGEQFF. J is TRBJ2-1 and V is TRBV14; the D gene is possibly TRBD2 (5 bases). The CDR3 contains 14 residues. Germline V gene sequence: CDR1 SGHDN, CDR2 FVKESK. V lost 3 bases, J lost 9 bases, and 15 bases lay in between.

This sequence joins TRBV5-5 and TRBJ1-2; D is uncertain. Germline V gives CDR1 SGHKS, CDR2 YYEKEE (reference sequence). V was pared by 0 bases and J by 9 bases, with 15 bases between. This CDR3 is built from 14 residues. The CDR3: CASSLAGRAGSYTF. DNA for the CDR3: TGTGCCAGCAGCTTGGCGGGAAGGGCGGGGAGCTACACCTTC.

The rearrangement uses TRBV4-3 and TRBJ1-6; D gene unclear. Trimming cost V 4 bases and J 0 bases, with 4 bases left between them. Germline V gene lookup returns CDR1 LGHNA and CDR2 YSLEER. CDR3 length: 14 residues. CDR3 in DNA: TGCGCCAGCAGCCGCAGCTCCTATAATTCACCCCTCCACTTT. Translation: CASSRSSYNSPLHF.

The gene calls are TRBV7-6 and TRBJ2-3, with 9 positions matching TRBD2. Trimming took 2 bases from V and 2 from J; bases not matched to a gene: 5. Germline V gives CDR1 SGHVS, CDR2 FNYEAQ. The CDR3 spans 16 residues. CDR3 sequence: CASSLRSGGPTDTQYF. In DNA form, the CDR3 reads TGTGCCAGCAGCTTAAGAAGCGGGGGGCCCACAGATACGCAGTATTTT.

This chain uses TRBV6-1 with TRBJ1-5, with 9 bases identical to TRBD1. This CDR3 has 17 residues. Trimming took 4 bases from V and 1 from J; bases not matched to a gene: 8. CDR1 and CDR2 from the germline V gene are MNHNS and SASEGT. The CDR3 sequence is CASSVWGQGASNQPQHF. The CDR3 DNA sequence: TGTGCCAGCAGTGTCTGGGGACAGGGCGCGAGCAATCAGCCCCAGCATTTT.

This chain links TRBV5-1 with TRBJ2-6, with TRBD1 as a possible D gene (7 bases). Germline lookup yields CDR1 SGHRS and CDR2 YFSETQ. The V end was cut by 1 base, the J end by 2 bases, with 19 bases between. The CDR3 is made up of 19 amino acids. For the CDR3, the DNA is TGCGCCAGCAGCTTGTCTTCATGGGGCAGGGGGGCTGGGGCCAACGTCCTGACTTTC. Amino acid sequence: CASSLSSWGRGAGANVLTF.